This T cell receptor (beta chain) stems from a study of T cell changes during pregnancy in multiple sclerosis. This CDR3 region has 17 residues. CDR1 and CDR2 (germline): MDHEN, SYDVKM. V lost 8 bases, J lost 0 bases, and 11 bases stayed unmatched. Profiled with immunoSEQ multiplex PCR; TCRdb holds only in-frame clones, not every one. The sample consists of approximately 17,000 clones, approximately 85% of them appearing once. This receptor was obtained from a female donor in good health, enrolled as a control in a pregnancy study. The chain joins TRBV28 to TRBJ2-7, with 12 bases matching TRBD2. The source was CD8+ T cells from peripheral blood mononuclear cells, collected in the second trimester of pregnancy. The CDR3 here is CASRPQLAGGISYEQYF. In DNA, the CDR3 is TGTGCCAGCCGCCCCCAACTAGCGGGGGGTATCTCCTACGAGCAGTACTTC.